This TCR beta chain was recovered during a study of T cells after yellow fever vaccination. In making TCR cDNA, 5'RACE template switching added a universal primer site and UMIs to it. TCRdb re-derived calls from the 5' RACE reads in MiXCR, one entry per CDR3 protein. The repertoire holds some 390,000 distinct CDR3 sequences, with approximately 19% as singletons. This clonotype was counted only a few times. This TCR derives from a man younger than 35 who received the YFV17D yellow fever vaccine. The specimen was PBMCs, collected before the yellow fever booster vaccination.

The CDR3: CASSPGLTGFGYTF. The CDR3, as DNA: TGTGCCAGCAGCCCCGGACTGACAGGGTTTGGCTACACCTTC. The rearrangement joins TRBV7-2 to TRBJ1-2; TRBD1 aligns across 7 bases. Germline V gene data show CDR1 as SGHTA and CDR2 as FQGNSA. V was pared by 5 bases and J by 7 bases, with 10 bases of the junction left unmatched. There are 14 residues in the CDR3.